The 16 T cell receptor beta chains below come from one sample, sequenced in a study of human T cells and chemical hapten exposure. TCRdb analysed the 5' RACE reads with MiXCR anew, one entry per CDR3 protein. The table lists 65,000 to 95,000 distinct CDR3 sequences, about 8% of them singletons. The study extracted total RNA from unfractionated whole blood. The receptor source for this set is a male donor in good health.

The gene calls are TRBV7-9 and TRBJ2-4; D gene uncertain. The length of the CDR3 is 12 residues. The germline V and J ends were trimmed by 5 bases and 12 bases, with 14 bases remaining between them. CDR1 SEHNR and CDR2 FQNEAQ come from the germline V gene (reference sequence). CDR3 in DNA: TGTGCCAGCAGCGCCTCCCAGCCTTATCAGTACTTC. Protein sequence: CASSASQPYQYF. Using reference TRBV7-9 and TRBJ2-4 for the parts outside the CDR3, the full variable domain is DTGVSQNPRHKITKRGQNVTFRCDPISEHNRLYWYRQTLGQGPEFLTYFQNEAQLEKSRLLSDRFSAERPKGSFSTLEIQRTEQGDSAMYLCASSASQPYQYFGAGTRLSVL.

This clonotype was detected ten times or more. The chain joins TRBV2 to TRBJ2-7; 7 bases match TRBD2. J was trimmed by 0 bases and V by 2 bases; bases with no gene match: 10. The CDR3 loop spans 17 amino acids. Germline V lookup: CDR1 SNHLY, CDR2 FYNNEI. The CDR3 spells CASSELQAGRFSYEQYF. In nucleotides, the CDR3 is TGTGCCAGCAGTGAACTTCAAGCGGGGCGTTTCTCCTACGAGCAGTACTTC. Looking up the rest from reference TRBV2 and TRBJ2-7 gives the full variable domain: EPEVTQTPSHQVTQMGQEVILRCVPISNHLYFYWYRQILGQKVEFLVSFYNNEISEKSEIFDDQFSVERPDGSNFTLKIRSTKLEDSAMYFCASSELQAGRFSYEQYFGPGTRLTVT.

The rearrangement links TRBV13 to TRBJ1-1; D gene unclear. V gave up 3 bases and J gave up 5 bases, with 10 bases separating them. Germline CDR1 is PRHDT and CDR2 is FYEKMQ (reference sequence). This CDR3 has 13 amino acids. The CDR3 sequence is CASSFPLSTEAFF. DNA of the CDR3: TGTGCCAGCAGCTTCCCTCTCAGTACTGAAGCTTTCTTT.

This clonotype was detected many times. The J gene is TRBJ2-3, the V gene TRBV10-3; 7 bases line up with TRBD2. The CDR3 spans 19 residues. Trimming cost V 6 bases and J 2 bases; bases outside gene matches: 20. The germline gives CDR1 ENHRY, CDR2 SYGVKD. CDR3: CAIRRLAGLQEGNTDTQYF. As DNA, the CDR3 is TGTGCCATCAGGCGACTAGCCGGCCTTCAAGAGGGAAACACAGATACGCAGTATTTT.

The CDR3 sequence: CSARDPRDRGWETQYF. The DNA of the CDR3 is TGCAGTGCTAGAGATCCCCGGGACAGGGGGTGGGAGACCCAGTACTTC. This rearrangement joins TRBV20-1 to TRBJ2-5; 11 bases are a match to TRBD1. With V trimmed by 0 bases and J by 5 bases, 8 bases remained unmatched. The CDR3 contains 16 residues. CDR1 and CDR2 from the germline V gene are DFQATT and SNEGSKA (reference sequence).

The table lists this clonotype with many counts. This chain links TRBV5-1 with TRBJ2-5; D tentatively fits TRBD1 or TRBD2 (6 bases each). CDR3 length: 14 residues. Germline CDR1 is SGHRS and CDR2 is YFSETQ. V shed 2 bases and J shed 5 bases, with 13 bases lying between them. The CDR3 DNA is TGCGCCAGCAGCTTCGGGGGCGGCGGTGAGACCCAGTACTTC. As protein: CASSFGGGGETQYF.

This clonotype was seen a handful of times. The rearrangement joins TRBV5-6 to TRBJ1-4; no clear D. Trimming removed 0 bases from V and 4 bases from J, with 7 bases in between. Germline V gene lookup returns CDR1 SGHDT and CDR2 YYEEEE. CDR3 size: 14 residues. The DNA for the CDR3 is TGTGCCAGCAGCTTGGACCCTGTTAATGAAAAACTGTTTTTT. Encoded protein: CASSLDPVNEKLFF.

This clonotype was observed at least ten times. The rearrangement links TRBV7-2 to TRBJ2-7; maybe TRBD2 (5 bases). The V gene lost 1 base and the J gene lost 0 bases, with 10 bases spanning the gap. The CDR3 spans 15 residues. The germline V gene encodes CDR1 SGHTA and CDR2 FQGNSA. The CDR3 DNA sequence: TGTGCCAGCAGCTTAGGAGTGGGGAGCTCCTACGAGCAGTACTTC. It yields the protein CASSLGVGSSYEQYF.

This clonotype was found many times. The V gene is TRBV7-9, the J gene TRBJ1-5, with D hard to call. The CDR3 totals 16 residues. V was clipped by 0 bases and J by 7 bases, with 16 bases between them. Germline V CDR1 and CDR2: SEHNR, FQNEAQ (reference sequence). The DNA of the CDR3 is TGTGCCAGCAGCTTAGCCCCCGCGGGATCTGGACAGCCCCAGCATTTT. Amino acids: CASSLAPAGSGQPQHF.

This clonotype was seen repeatedly, ten times or more. The V gene is TRBV2, the J gene TRBJ2-3; D not resolved. The V end was cut by 4 bases, the J end by 2 bases, with 7 bases between. The germline gives CDR1 SNHLY, CDR2 FYNNEI. The CDR3 totals 13 residues. CDR3 sequence: CASSGGYTDTQYF. As DNA, the CDR3 is TGTGCCAGCAGTGGGGGATACACAGATACGCAGTATTTT.

This CDR3 reads CASSLGQGSSSNQPQHF. CDR3 DNA sequence: TGTGCCAGCAGCTTAGGTCAGGGATCGTCGAGCAATCAGCCCCAGCATTTT. V gene TRBV7-9 combines with J gene TRBJ1-5; a weak D match, TRBD1 (5 bases). Per germline, CDR1 SEHNR and CDR2 FQNEAQ (reference sequence). The CDR3 spans 17 residues. Trimming took off 1 base at V and 1 base at J, with 14 bases between the two ends.

The CDR3 DNA follows: TGCGCCAGCAGCGCACAGGCCGATCAAGAGACCCAGTACTTC. Translated: CASSAQADQETQYF. The chain combines TRBV5-1 with TRBJ2-5; D might be TRBD1 (5 bases). Germline values: CDR1 SGHRS, CDR2 YFSETQ. The CDR3 runs to 14 residues. V dropped 4 bases and J dropped 2 bases, with 12 bases sitting between them.

J is TRBJ1-2 and V is TRBV2; D gene uncertain. V shed 9 bases and J shed 1 base, with 6 bases lying between them. The germline V gene encodes CDR1 SNHLY and CDR2 FYNNEI. The CDR3 is 11 amino acids. The CDR3 region is CASLNNYGYTF. The CDR3 region has the DNA TGTGCCAGTCTAAATAACTATGGCTACACCTTC.

In this sample, this clonotype turned up many times. The rearrangement links TRBV6-5 to TRBJ1-1; D is unclear. V was pared by 4 bases and J by 0 bases, with 18 bases between. Per the germline V gene, CDR1 is MNHEY and CDR2 is SVGAGI. The CDR3 has 17 residues. CDR3 sequence reads: CASSWRSGGRMNTEAFF. The CDR3 region has the DNA TGTGCCAGCAGTTGGAGGTCCGGTGGCAGGATGAACACTGAAGCTTTCTTT.

This clonotype occurred a few times. The V and J genes are TRBV7-2 and TRBJ1-1; D may be TRBD1 (6 bases). This CDR3 is built from 14 residues. CDR1 and CDR2 from the germline V gene are SGHTA and FQGNSA. V lost 2 bases, J lost 1 base, and 8 bases lay in between. CDR3 in amino acids: CASSLLQGNTEAFF. The CDR3, as DNA: TGTGCCAGCAGCTTACTACAGGGGAACACTGAAGCTTTCTTT.

This clonotype occurred a few times. The J gene is TRBJ2-5, the V gene TRBV6-5; maybe TRBD2 (6 bases). V dropped 8 bases and J dropped 3 bases, with 13 bases sitting between them. Germline V gene data show CDR1 as MNHEY and CDR2 as SVGAGI. This CDR3 has 13 amino acids. The CDR3, as DNA: TGTGCCAGCCGCGAGGGAGGAAAAGAGACCCAGTACTTC. Encoded protein: CASREGGKETQYF.